Listed below are T cell receptor beta chains from one sample, sequenced in a study of shared clonotypes between healthy human individuals. The assay was immunoSEQ multiplex PCR, and TCRdb's table has in-frame clones only and misses some. The sample lists about 580,000 clones; 98% were seen once. The sequenced material came from naive CD8+ T cells sorted from blood. The origin of the receptors is a man in his thirties or forties in good health. CDR3s include the opening cysteine and the closing phenylalanine or tryptophan. A D gene is named only where the DNA matches it firmly. The size field is filled for only some rows; it gives once, few, many or a size class.

abundance	d_gene	v_gene	len	j_gene	CDR3nt	CDR3aa
once	TRBD1	TRBV13	18	TRBJ2-6	TGTGCCAGCAGCCCCTCCGGGACAGGGGGTGGTGGGGCCAACGTCCTGACTTTC	CASSPSGTGGGGANVLTF
-	TRBD2	TRBV9	16	TRBJ2-7	TGTGCCAGCAGCCCTAGCGGGGGGACTAGCGGATACGAGCAGTACTTC	CASSPSGGTSGYEQYF
-	-	TRBV27	13	TRBJ1-4	TGTGCCAGCAGTTTATGGGCTAATGAAAAACTGTTTTTT	CASSLWANEKLFF
-	-	TRBV27	17	TRBJ2-7	TGTGCCAGCAGTTTTTTGCCGTCGGGCGGGATGGGCGACGAGCAGTACTTC	CASSFLPSGGMGDEQYF
-	-	TRBV27	14	TRBJ2-3	TGTGCCAGCAGTTTACCTACCCTCACTGAGACGCAGTATTTT	CASSLPTLTETQYF
-	-	TRBV6-5	11	TRBJ2-1	TGTGCCAGCAGTGATTTCAATGAGCAGTTCTTC	CASSDFNEQFF
-	TRBD1	TRBV27	13	TRBJ1-2	TGTGCCAGCGGGGGACAGGGGAGCTATGGCTACACCTTC	CASGGQGSYGYTF
-	TRBD2	TRBV7-8	16	TRBJ2-3	TGTGCCAGCAGCCCCCTAGCGGGAGAATGGACAGATACGCAGTATTTT	CASSPLAGEWTDTQYF
-	TRBD1	TRBV2	13	TRBJ1-1	TGTGCCAGCAGTGAAGCACCGGGACAGGGAGCTTTCTTT	CASSEAPGQGAFF
-	TRBD2	TRBV9	16	TRBJ2-1	TGTGCCAGCAGCGTAGGTCTAGCGGGAATCTACAATGAGCAGTTCTTC	CASSVGLAGIYNEQFF
-	TRBD2	TRBV11-2	17	TRBJ2-1	TGTGCCAGCAGCCATGGACTAGCGGGAGTTTCCTACAATGAGCAGTTCTTC	CASSHGLAGVSYNEQFF
-	-	TRBV27	14	TRBJ2-7	TGTGCCAGCAGCCTAAAAATGGCAGGATACGAGCAGTACTTC	CASSLKMAGYEQYF
-	TRBD2	TRBV28	16	TRBJ2-3	TGTGCCAGCAGTTTAAGTCTAGCGGGAGGGCCAGATACGCAGTATTTT	CASSLSLAGGPDTQYF
-	TRBD1	TRBV27	13	TRBJ2-7	TGTGCCAGCAGTTTTGGGACAGGAGGCGAGCAGTACTTC	CASSFGTGGEQYF
-	TRBD2	TRBV11-2	18	TRBJ2-4	TGTGCCAGCTCCAAGCGGGAGGTTTTTACGTTGGGCAAAAACATTCAGTACTTC	CASSKREVFTLGKNIQYF
-	-	TRBV29-1	13	TRBJ2-7	TGCAGCGTTGTTGTCAGCCTAACCTACGAGCAGTACTTC	CSVVVSLTYEQYF
-	-	TRBV30	12	TRBJ1-1	TGTGCCTGTGTCACCGGGAGTACTGAAGCTTTCTTT	CACVTGSTEAFF
-	-	TRBV2	14	TRBJ1-3	TGTGCCAGCAGTGAAAGGGGTTATGGAAACACCATATATTTT	CASSERGYGNTIYF
-	-	TRBV4-1	15	TRBJ2-7	TGCGCCAGCAGCCAAGAAAGAACAGGCTTGGGGGAGCAGTACTTC	CASSQERTGLGEQYF
-	TRBD1	TRBV5-5	16	TRBJ2-7	TGTGCCAGCAGCGGGCCAGGACAGGGCGGGTTCTACGAGCAGTACTTC	CASSGPGQGGFYEQYF
-	-	TRBV2	13	TRBJ2-7	TGTGCCAGCGTGGGTCGGTCCTCCTACGAGCAGTACTTC	CASVGRSSYEQYF
-	TRBD1	TRBV14	15	TRBJ2-1	TGTGCCAGCAGCCTCAGGGACAGGGGGGCCAATGAGCAGTTCTTC	CASSLRDRGANEQFF
once	-	TRBV6-5	12	TRBJ1-5	TGTGCCAGCCGAACCAGCAATCAGCCCCAGCATTTT	CASRTSNQPQHF
-	-	TRBV28	14	TRBJ1-5	TGTGCCAGCAGTTTAGGAGGGTTGGGTCAGCCCCAGCATTTT	CASSLGGLGQPQHF
-	-	TRBV15	15	TRBJ2-6	TGTGCCACCAGCCCAGGACGGTCTGGGGCCAACGTCCTGACTTTC	CATSPGRSGANVLTF
-	-	TRBV7-9	14	TRBJ2-3	TGTGCCAGCAGCGTACAGGGTTACACAGATACGCAGTATTTT	CASSVQGYTDTQYF
-	-	TRBV9	14	TRBJ2-1	TGTGCCAGCAGCGGATCCAGCTCCTACAATGAGCAGTTCTTC	CASSGSSSYNEQFF
once	TRBD2	TRBV29-1	15	TRBJ2-5	TGCAGCGTTGATATTGACGGGACTAACAAAGAGACCCAGTACTTC	CSVDIDGTNKETQYF
-	TRBD2	TRBV7-6	20	TRBJ2-2	TGTGCCAGCAGCCCTAGTGTCGGACTAGCGAGGGGGTGGAACACCGGGGAGCTGTTTTTT	CASSPSVGLARGWNTGELFF
-	-	TRBV6-1	13	TRBJ2-7	TGTGCCAGCAGTCGGGACCTCCTCTACGAGCAGTACTTC	CASSRDLLYEQYF
-	-	TRBV7-2	16	TRBJ2-7	TGTGCCAGCAGCTTCGCCCCCAGGCGGCCCTCCTACGAGCAGTACTTC	CASSFAPRRPSYEQYF
-	-	TRBV5-1	13	TRBJ2-7	TGCGCCAGCAGCTCGAGGGGGGTATACGAGCAGTACTTC	CASSSRGVYEQYF
-	-	TRBV27	14	TRBJ2-7	TGTGCCAGCAGCCACGGAGCGGTCGTTTACGAGCAGTACTTC	CASSHGAVVYEQYF
-	-	TRBV9	14	TRBJ2-7	TGTGCCAGCAGCGGGACTAACCCCTCCTACGAGCAGTACTTC	CASSGTNPSYEQYF
-	-	TRBV29-1	17	TRBJ2-3	TGCAGCGTTGGTGGTGGGGGACTCCACCTTCTCACAGATACGCAGTATTTT	CSVGGGGLHLLTDTQYF
-	-	TRBV2	13	TRBJ2-7	TGTGCCACCAGGGACGACCAGGGACACGAGCAGTACTTC	CATRDDQGHEQYF